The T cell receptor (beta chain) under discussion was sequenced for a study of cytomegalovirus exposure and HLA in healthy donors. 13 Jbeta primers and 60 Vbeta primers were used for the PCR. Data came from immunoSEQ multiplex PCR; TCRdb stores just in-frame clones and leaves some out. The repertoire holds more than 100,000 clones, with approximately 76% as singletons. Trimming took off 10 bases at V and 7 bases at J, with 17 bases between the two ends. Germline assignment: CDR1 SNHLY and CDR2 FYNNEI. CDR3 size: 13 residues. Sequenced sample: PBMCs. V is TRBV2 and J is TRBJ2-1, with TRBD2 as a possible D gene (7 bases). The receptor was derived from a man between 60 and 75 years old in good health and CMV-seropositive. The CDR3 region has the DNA TGTGCCACCAGGGGAGGGAGGATAAATGAGCAGTTCTTC. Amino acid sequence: CATRGGRINEQFF.